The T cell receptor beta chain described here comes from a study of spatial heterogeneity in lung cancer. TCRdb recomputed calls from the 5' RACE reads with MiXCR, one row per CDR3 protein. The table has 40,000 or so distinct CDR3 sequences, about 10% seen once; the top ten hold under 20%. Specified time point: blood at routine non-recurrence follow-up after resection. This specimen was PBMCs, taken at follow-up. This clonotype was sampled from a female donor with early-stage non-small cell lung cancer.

This CDR3 is CASSLRVLQGRNEQFF. As DNA, the CDR3 is TGTGCCAGCAGTTTAAGGGTACTTCAGGGTAGGAATGAGCAGTTCTTC. The V and J genes are TRBV12-3 or TRBV12-4 and TRBJ2-1; the D gene is possibly TRBD1 (5 bases). With 2 bases removed from V and 7 bases from J, the gap between germline ends came to 18 bases. The CDR3 contains 16 residues.